These T cell receptor beta chains were read from a single sample in a study of T cell changes during pregnancy in multiple sclerosis. The protocol was immunoSEQ multiplex PCR, while the TCRdb copy is restricted to in-frame clones and leaves out a portion. The table records fewer than 60,000 clones, approximately 90% of them present only once. The sequencing used peripheral blood, collected in the second trimester of pregnancy. Every receptor here comes from a female donor with multiple sclerosis, enrolled in a pregnancy study. Both conserved end residues are part of each CDR3. The D gene is left open where the match is weak. The size of a clone is reported for some rows only, either as once, few or many, or as a class for expanded clones.

J: TRBJ1-3; size: .; D: .; V: TRBV13; CDR3: CASRWGLNSGNTIYF; DNA: TGTGCCAGCCGCTGGGGACTTAACTCTGGAAACACCATATATTTT
J: TRBJ1-5; size: once; D: .; V: TRBV6-4; CDR3: CASSDSNLPSREPTIAYQPQHF; DNA: TGTGCCAGCAGTGACTCGAACCTCCCCTCCCGGGAGCCGACGATCGCCTATCAGCCCCAGCATTTT
J: TRBJ1-4; size: .; D: TRBD1; V: TRBV5-1; CDR3: CASSSGQVATNEKLFF; DNA: TGCGCCAGCAGCTCCGGACAGGTTGCAACTAATGAAAAACTGTTTTTT
J: TRBJ1-1; size: .; D: .; V: TRBV18; CDR3: CASSPQGNQNTEAFF; DNA: TGTGCCAGCTCACCGCAGGGGAATCAGAACACTGAAGCTTTCTTT
J: TRBJ2-7; size: .; D: .; V: TRBV30; CDR3: CAWSRGTYEQYF; DNA: TGTGCCTGGAGCAGGGGAACCTACGAGCAGTACTTC
J: TRBJ2-3; size: .; D: .; V: TRBV5-4; CDR3: CASSLAAGTTDTQYF; DNA: TGTGCCAGCAGCTTGGCGGCGGGGACTACAGATACGCAGTATTTT
J: TRBJ1-3; size: .; D: .; V: TRBV5-4; CDR3: CASSLARGTFSGNTIYF; DNA: TGTGCCAGCAGCTTGGCCCGTGGTACATTCTCTGGAAACACCATATATTTT
J: TRBJ1-1; size: .; D: .; V: TRBV18; CDR3: CASSPRGDTEAFF; DNA: TGTGCCAGCTCACCCCGGGGGGACACTGAAGCTTTCTTT
J: TRBJ2-7; size: .; D: .; V: TRBV5-1; CDR3: CASRSGGEQYF; DNA: TGCGCCAGCAGAAGTGGGGGGGAGCAGTACTTC
J: TRBJ2-1; size: .; D: .; V: TRBV10-3; CDR3: CAISGKTDEQFF; DNA: TGTGCCATCAGTGGAAAAACAGATGAGCAGTTCTTC
J: TRBJ2-7; size: few; D: TRBD2; V: TRBV9; CDR3: CASSPQTSGGGEQYF; DNA: TGTGCCAGCAGCCCCCAGACTAGCGGGGGAGGGGAGCAGTACTTC
J: TRBJ2-1; size: .; D: TRBD2; V: TRBV5-1; CDR3: CASPLGGKRYNEQFF; DNA: TGCGCCAGCCCCCTGGGAGGGAAGCGATACAATGAGCAGTTCTTC
J: TRBJ1-1; size: .; D: .; V: TRBV10-3; CDR3: CATWTIGSTEAFF; DNA: TGTGCCACCTGGACTATCGGGAGCACTGAAGCTTTCTTT
J: TRBJ1-1; size: .; D: TRBD1; V: TRBV11-1; CDR3: CASSLLRDRSTEAFF; DNA: TGTGCCAGCAGCCTACTCCGGGACAGGAGTACTGAAGCTTTCTTT
J: TRBJ1-1; size: .; D: .; V: TRBV5-3; CDR3: CARSPVSSGGNAFF; DNA: TGTGCCAGAAGCCCCGTTTCCTCCGGAGGGAACGCTTTCTTT
J: TRBJ1-3; size: .; D: .; V: TRBV5-4; CDR3: CASSLDRAPGNTIYF; DNA: TGTGCCAGCAGCTTGGACAGGGCGCCCGGAAACACCATATATTTT
J: TRBJ1-5; size: .; D: .; V: TRBV9; CDR3: CASSVDGEGLGYQPQHF; DNA: TGTGCCAGCAGCGTAGATGGTGAGGGATTAGGGTATCAGCCCCAGCATTTT
J: TRBJ2-3; size: .; D: .; V: TRBV29-1; CDR3: CSVEVTQNTDTQYF; DNA: TGCAGCGTTGAGGTGACACAGAACACAGATACGCAGTATTTT
J: TRBJ2-4; size: .; D: TRBD1; V: TRBV28; CDR3: CASSLAPGGDIQYF; DNA: TGTGCCAGCAGTTTAGCCCCAGGGGGAGACATTCAGTACTTC
J: TRBJ1-5; size: .; D: TRBD1; V: TRBV2; CDR3: CASSNRGGNQPQHF; DNA: TGTGCCAGCAGTAACAGGGGTGGCAATCAGCCCCAGCATTTT
J: TRBJ2-7; size: .; D: .; V: TRBV6-1; CDR3: CASTYDRITYEQYF; DNA: TGTGCCAGCACTTATGACAGGATCACCTACGAGCAGTACTTC
J: TRBJ2-7; size: .; D: TRBD1; V: TRBV6-5; CDR3: CASRRQGYEQYF; DNA: TGTGCCAGCAGACGACAGGGGTATGAGCAGTACTTC
J: TRBJ2-3; size: .; D: TRBD2; V: TRBV5-1; CDR3: CASRTSGSTDTQYF; DNA: TGCGCCAGCAGAACTAGCGGATCCACAGATACGCAGTATTTT
J: TRBJ1-1; size: .; D: TRBD1; V: TRBV7-3; CDR3: CASSNTGGPTLNTEAFF; DNA: TGTGCCAGCAGCAACACAGGGGGCCCTACTTTGAACACTGAAGCTTTCTTT
J: TRBJ1-1; size: .; D: TRBD1; V: TRBV2; CDR3: CASSTGVRTEAFF; DNA: TGTGCCAGCAGTACAGGGGTGCGCACTGAAGCTTTCTTT
J: TRBJ2-1; size: once; D: TRBD1; V: TRBV2; CDR3: CASRRDRDGQFF; DNA: TGTGCCAGCAGGAGGGACAGGGATGGGCAGTTCTTC
J: TRBJ2-5; size: .; D: TRBD2; V: TRBV18; CDR3: CASSPPVGIAGQETQYF; DNA: TGTGCCAGCTCACCACCGGTTGGAATAGCGGGCCAAGAGACCCAGTACTTC
J: TRBJ1-1; size: .; D: TRBD1; V: TRBV4-2; CDR3: CASSPDRTGGTEAFF; DNA: TGTGCCAGCAGCCCCGACCGGACAGGGGGCACTGAAGCTTTCTTT
J: TRBJ1-3; size: .; D: .; V: TRBV30; CDR3: CAWSAGYGNTIYF; DNA: TGTGCCTGGAGTGCAGGGTACGGAAACACCATATATTTT
J: TRBJ1-4; size: .; D: TRBD1; V: TRBV7-9; CDR3: CASSPYGQGVNEKLFF; DNA: TGTGCCAGCAGCCCGTATGGACAGGGGGTTAATGAAAAACTGTTTTTT
J: TRBJ1-1; size: once; D: .; V: TRBV2; CDR3: CASREGEGRGAFF; DNA: TGTGCCAGCAGGGAGGGCGAGGGGCGAGGAGCTTTCTTT
J: TRBJ2-3; size: .; D: TRBD2; V: TRBV19; CDR3: CASSIGLAGGRDTQYF; DNA: TGTGCCAGTAGTATAGGACTAGCGGGGGGCAGAGATACGCAGTATTTT
J: TRBJ1-5; size: once; D: .; V: TRBV28; CDR3: CASSLPDGSGQPQHF; DNA: TGTGCCAGCAGTTTACCCGACGGCTCAGGGCAGCCCCAGCATTTT
J: TRBJ1-1; size: .; D: TRBD1; V: TRBV2; CDR3: CASSEQGGNTEAFF; DNA: TGTGCCAGCAGTGAACAGGGGGGGAACACTGAAGCTTTCTTT
J: TRBJ2-7; size: .; D: TRBD1; V: TRBV10-2; CDR3: CASSGTEPYEQYF; DNA: TGCGCCAGCAGCGGGACAGAACCCTACGAGCAGTACTTC
J: TRBJ2-7; size: .; D: TRBD1; V: TRBV19; CDR3: CASRRGRAYEQYF; DNA: TGTGCCAGTAGGAGGGGGCGAGCCTACGAGCAGTACTTC
J: TRBJ1-2; size: .; D: .; V: TRBV10-2; CDR3: CASSDQRQGSGYTF; DNA: TGCGCCAGCAGTGACCAACGCCAGGGCAGCGGCTACACCTTC
J: TRBJ2-1; size: .; D: TRBD2; V: TRBV5-1; CDR3: CASSELAGEYNEQFF; DNA: TGCGCCAGCAGCGAACTAGCGGGGGAATACAATGAGCAGTTCTTC
J: TRBJ1-6; size: .; D: .; V: TRBV6-1; CDR3: CASSDNRVSPLHF; DNA: TGTGCCAGCAGTGATAACAGGGTGTCACCCCTCCACTTT
J: TRBJ2-1; size: .; D: TRBD2; V: TRBV10-2; CDR3: CASQAWTSDGEQFF; DNA: TGCGCCAGCCAGGCCTGGACTAGCGATGGTGAGCAGTTCTTC
J: TRBJ1-1; size: .; D: .; V: TRBV7-3; CDR3: CASSPVGGRNTEAFF; DNA: TGTGCCAGCAGCCCAGTCGGGGGGAGGAACACTGAAGCTTTCTTT
J: TRBJ2-1; size: .; D: .; V: TRBV2; CDR3: CASSDTYPSYNEQFF; DNA: TGTGCCAGCAGTGACACTTATCCCTCCTACAATGAGCAGTTCTTC
J: TRBJ2-5; size: .; D: .; V: TRBV18; CDR3: CASSPGTSGGETQYF; DNA: TGTGCCAGCTCACCGGGGACTTCTGGAGGAGAGACCCAGTACTTC
J: TRBJ2-7; size: once; D: .; V: TRBV7-9; CDR3: CASSIQAGPYEQYF; DNA: TGTGCCAGCAGCATACAGGCAGGCCCCTACGAGCAGTACTTC
J: TRBJ1-1; size: .; D: .; V: TRBV7-2; CDR3: CASTSRLNTEAFF; DNA: TGTGCCAGCACATCCAGGCTGAACACTGAAGCTTTCTTT
J: TRBJ2-7; size: .; D: .; V: TRBV7-2; CDR3: CASSLTGFEQYF; DNA: TGTGCCAGCAGCTTAACGGGGTTCGAGCAGTACTTC
J: TRBJ1-5; size: once; D: TRBD1; V: TRBV7-8; CDR3: CASSLDRGSNQPQHF; DNA: TGTGCCAGCAGCTTAGACAGGGGCAGCAATCAGCCCCAGCATTTT
J: TRBJ1-6; size: few; D: TRBD1; V: TRBV6-5; CDR3: CASTSTGGPNSPLHF; DNA: TGTGCCAGCACCTCGACAGGGGGCCCTAATTCACCCCTCCACTTT
J: TRBJ2-2; size: .; D: .; V: TRBV10-3; CDR3: CAIGGRRGNTGELFF; DNA: TGTGCCATCGGTGGGAGGCGGGGGAACACCGGGGAGCTGTTTTTT
J: TRBJ1-1; size: .; D: .; V: TRBV11-2; CDR3: CASSARGVTEAFF; DNA: TGTGCCAGCAGTGCCAGGGGTGTGACTGAAGCTTTCTTT